This T cell receptor beta chain was sequenced for a study of response to subunit inactivated influenza vaccine (dated by TCRdb to the late 2010s). Regarding the study in general: Deep quantitative profiling of the T cell receptor repertoire was used in the study to follow responses to a trivalent subunit inactivated influenza vaccine. The full study reports these points: The authors suggested that each seasonal influenza vaccination may recruit only a limited number of new T cells.

CDR1 KGHDR and CDR2 SFDVKD are derived from the germline V gene. Relative to germline, V is missing 5 bases and J is missing 2 bases, with 11 bases of the junction outside any gene match. Including the terminal cysteine and phenylalanine, the CDR3 comprises 17 residues. The entry retains the CDR3 DNA only, 51 bases that are in frame from base 1. The library was generated by RT-PCR. Sequenced on an Illumina HiSeq 2500. TCRdb took the public reads, trimmed them with fastp at Q25, ran MiXCR for clone calling and kept in-frame beta chains. Merged by CDR3 protein, the rows form single entries marked with the most common genes and DNA. In this sample the table shows about 650,000 distinct CDR3 sequences, 14% of which occur a single time. The top ten hold 6.5% to 8% of the sample. This clonotype was counted only a few times. Its antigen is still unknown. Base qualities were left out, and no much larger clone turns up one base away.

The sequence derives from a man between 50 and 59 years old who received an inactivated influenza vaccine. Donor details come from another sample of the same person, matched by shared clones. The specimen was PBMCs from blood, collected around two weeks before vaccination. Here the chain combines TRBV24-1 and TRBJ2-7; 10 central nucleotides agree with TRBD1. The CDR3 corresponds to CATSATVPGQGTYEQYF. In nucleotides, the sequence is TGTGCCACCAGTGCCACCGTTCCGGGACAGGGGACCTACGAGCAGTACTTC.